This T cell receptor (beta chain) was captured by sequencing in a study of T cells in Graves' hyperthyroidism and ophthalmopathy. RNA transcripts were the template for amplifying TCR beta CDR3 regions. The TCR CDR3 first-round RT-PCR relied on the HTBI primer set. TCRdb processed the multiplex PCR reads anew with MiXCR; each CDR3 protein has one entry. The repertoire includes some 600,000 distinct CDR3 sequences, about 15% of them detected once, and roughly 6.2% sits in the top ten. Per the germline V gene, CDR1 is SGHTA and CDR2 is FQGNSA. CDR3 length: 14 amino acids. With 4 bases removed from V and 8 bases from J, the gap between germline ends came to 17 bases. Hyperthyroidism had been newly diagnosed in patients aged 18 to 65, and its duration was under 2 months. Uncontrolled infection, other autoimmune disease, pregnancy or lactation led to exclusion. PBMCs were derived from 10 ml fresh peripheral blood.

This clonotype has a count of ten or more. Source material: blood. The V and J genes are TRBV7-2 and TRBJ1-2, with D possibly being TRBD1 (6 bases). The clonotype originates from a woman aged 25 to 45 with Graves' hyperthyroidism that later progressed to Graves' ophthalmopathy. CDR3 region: CASSSRTAVVGYTF. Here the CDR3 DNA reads TGTGCCAGCAGCTCCCGGACAGCGGTGGTCGGCTACACCTTC. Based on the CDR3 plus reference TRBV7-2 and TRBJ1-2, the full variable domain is GAGVSQSPSNKVTEKGKDVELRCDPISGHTALYWYRQSLGQGLEFLIYFQGNSAPDKSGLPSDRFSAERTGGSVSTLTIQRTQQEDSAVYLCASSSRTAVVGYTFGSGTRLTVV.